This T cell receptor beta chain was profiled in a study of shared clonotypes between healthy human individuals. Study in general: Aged between 18 and 49, the donors were a couple of women and three men.

The CDR3 runs 14 residues. Germline V lookup: CDR1 MGHDK, CDR2 SYGVNS. V trimming: 4 bases; J trimming: 8 bases; junction bases outside the gene matches: 9. Only in-frame clones appear in the TCRdb table, and some are missing; sequencing was by immunoSEQ multiplex PCR. Of around 370,000 clones in the sample, 95% to 97% are singletons; the top ten hold about 0.32%. V is TRBV25-1 and J is TRBJ2-3; the match to TRBD2 covers 7 bases. The receptor's source is a man aged 25-40 years in good health. Sequenced sample: memory CD8+ T cells sorted from blood. This sample's subset: CD45RO+ cells pooled with CCR7-negative TemRA cells. The CDR3 DNA follows: TGTGCCAGCAGTGGGGGCGGGAGAATCGGTACGCAGTATTTT. Encoded protein: CASSGGGRIGTQYF.